This TCR beta chain is drawn from a study of brain T cells in children with intractable seizures. General study results and limits: Clones missing pre-surgery may reflect undersampling of that blood sample.

Sequencing was performed with immunoSEQ multiplex PCR; in TCRdb, only in-frame clones are kept and a portion is missing. The sample holds around 340,000 clones, 93% seen once. As to this clone: The antigen is not known.

V lost 5 bases and J 1 base, leaving 3 bases between the germline ends. Germline values: CDR1 MNHNY, CDR2 SVGAGI (reference sequence). The CDR3 runs to 11 residues. Time point: blood from clinic visit 5 months post-surgery; TSC patient then seizure free. Surgery cases with the highest brain T cell transcript signatures were chosen for sequencing. Before surgery, patients took at least one anti-epileptic drug. This chain connects TRBV6-6 to TRBJ2-7; D is ambiguous. The source material was peripheral blood, sampled approximately 5 months after surgery. The origin of this receptor is a boy under three years old with tuberous sclerosis and intractable seizures. The CDR3 loop is CASSQSYEQYF. The CDR3 region has the DNA TGTGCCAGCAGTCAATCCTACGAGCAGTACTTC.